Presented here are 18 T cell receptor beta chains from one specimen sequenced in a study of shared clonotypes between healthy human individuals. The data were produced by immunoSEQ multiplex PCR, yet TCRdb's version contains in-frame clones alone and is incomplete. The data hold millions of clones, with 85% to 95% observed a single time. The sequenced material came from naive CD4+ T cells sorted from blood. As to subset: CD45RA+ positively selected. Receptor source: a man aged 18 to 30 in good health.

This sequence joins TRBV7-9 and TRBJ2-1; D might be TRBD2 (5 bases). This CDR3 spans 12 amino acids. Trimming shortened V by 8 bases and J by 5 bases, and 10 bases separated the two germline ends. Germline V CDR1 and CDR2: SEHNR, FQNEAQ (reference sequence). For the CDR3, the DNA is TGTGCCAGCTGTCGAGCGGACAATGAGCAGTTCTTC. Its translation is CASCRADNEQFF.

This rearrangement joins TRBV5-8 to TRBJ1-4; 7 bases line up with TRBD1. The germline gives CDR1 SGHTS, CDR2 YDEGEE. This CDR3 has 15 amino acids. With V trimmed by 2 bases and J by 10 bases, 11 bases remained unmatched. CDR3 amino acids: CASSFGDRVLAKLFF. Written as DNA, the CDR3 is TGTGCCAGCAGCTTCGGTGACAGGGTATTAGCAAAACTGTTTTTT.

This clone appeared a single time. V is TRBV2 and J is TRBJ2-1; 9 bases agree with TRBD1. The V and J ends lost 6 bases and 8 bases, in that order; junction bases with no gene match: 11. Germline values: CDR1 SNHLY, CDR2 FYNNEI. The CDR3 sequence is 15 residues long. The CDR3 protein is CASRPGTGFVDEQFF. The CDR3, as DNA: TGTGCCAGCAGGCCCGGGACAGGGTTCGTCGATGAGCAGTTCTTC.

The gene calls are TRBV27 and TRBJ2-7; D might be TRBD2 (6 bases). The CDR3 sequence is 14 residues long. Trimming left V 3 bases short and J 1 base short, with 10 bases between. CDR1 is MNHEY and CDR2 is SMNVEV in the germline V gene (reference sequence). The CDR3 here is CASSFYGGSYEQYF. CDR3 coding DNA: TGTGCCAGCAGTTTTTACGGAGGGTCCTACGAGCAGTACTTC.

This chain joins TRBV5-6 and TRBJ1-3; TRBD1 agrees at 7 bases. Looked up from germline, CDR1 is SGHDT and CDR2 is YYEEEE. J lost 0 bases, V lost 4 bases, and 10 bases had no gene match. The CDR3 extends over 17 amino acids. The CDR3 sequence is CASSPRTGPLSGNTIYF. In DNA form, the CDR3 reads TGTGCCAGCAGCCCAAGGACAGGACCCCTCTCTGGAAACACCATATATTTT.

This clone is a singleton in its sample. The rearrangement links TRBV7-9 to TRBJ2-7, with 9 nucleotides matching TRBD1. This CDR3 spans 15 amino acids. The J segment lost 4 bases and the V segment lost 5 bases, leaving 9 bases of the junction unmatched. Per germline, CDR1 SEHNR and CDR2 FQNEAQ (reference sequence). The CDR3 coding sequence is TGTGCCAGCAGCCCCCAAATGACAGGGGGGTACGAGCAGTACTTC. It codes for CASSPQMTGGYEQYF.

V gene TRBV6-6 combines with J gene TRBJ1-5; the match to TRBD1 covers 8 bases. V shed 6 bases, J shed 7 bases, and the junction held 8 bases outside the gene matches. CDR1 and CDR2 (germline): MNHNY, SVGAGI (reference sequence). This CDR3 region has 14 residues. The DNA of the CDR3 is TGTGCCAGCAGGACACTGACAGGGGACCAGCCCCAGCATTTT. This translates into CASRTLTGDQPQHF.

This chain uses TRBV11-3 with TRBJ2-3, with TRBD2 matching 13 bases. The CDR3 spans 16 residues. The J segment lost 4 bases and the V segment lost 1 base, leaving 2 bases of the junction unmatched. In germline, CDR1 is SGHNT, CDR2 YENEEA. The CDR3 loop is CASSLAGLAGADTQYF. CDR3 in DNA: TGTGCCAGCAGCTTAGCCGGACTAGCGGGAGCAGATACGCAGTATTTT. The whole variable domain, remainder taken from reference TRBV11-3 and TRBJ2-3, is EAGVVQSPRYKIIEKKQPVAFWCNPISGHNTLYWYLQNLGQGPELLIRYENEEAVDDSQLPKDRFSAERLKGVDSTLKIQPAELGDSAVYLCASSLAGLAGADTQYFGPGTRLTVL.

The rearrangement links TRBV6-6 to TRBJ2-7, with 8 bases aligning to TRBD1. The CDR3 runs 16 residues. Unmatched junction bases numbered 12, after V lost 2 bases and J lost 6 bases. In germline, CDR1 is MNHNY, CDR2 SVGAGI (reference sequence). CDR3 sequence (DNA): TGTGCCAGCAGTTACCGTCCCGGACAGGGAGGCGGCGAGCAGTACTTC. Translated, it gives CASSYRPGQGGGEQYF.

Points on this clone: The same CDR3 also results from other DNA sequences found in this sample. CDR3 DNA: TGTGCCAGCAGTGAAGAGTACAGCAATCAGCCCCAGCATTTT. Its translation: CASSEEYSNQPQHF. This chain connects TRBV6-1 to TRBJ1-5; the D is unclear. The germline CDR1 and CDR2 sequences are MNHNS and SASEGT. This CDR3 spans 14 amino acids. Trimming cost V 1 base and J 1 base, with 5 bases left between them.

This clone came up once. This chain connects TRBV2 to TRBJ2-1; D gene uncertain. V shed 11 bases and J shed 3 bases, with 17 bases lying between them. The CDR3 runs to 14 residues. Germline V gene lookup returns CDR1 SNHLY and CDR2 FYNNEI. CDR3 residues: CAGVEPRNYNEQFF. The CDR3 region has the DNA TGTGCCGGCGTCGAGCCAAGGAACTACAATGAGCAGTTCTTC.

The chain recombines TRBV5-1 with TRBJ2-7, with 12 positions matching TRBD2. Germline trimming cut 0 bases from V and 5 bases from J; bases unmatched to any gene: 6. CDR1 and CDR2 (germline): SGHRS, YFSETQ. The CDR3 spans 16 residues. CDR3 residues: CASSLALTSGSNEQYF. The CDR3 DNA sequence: TGCGCCAGCAGCTTGGCCTTGACTAGCGGGAGCAACGAGCAGTACTTC.

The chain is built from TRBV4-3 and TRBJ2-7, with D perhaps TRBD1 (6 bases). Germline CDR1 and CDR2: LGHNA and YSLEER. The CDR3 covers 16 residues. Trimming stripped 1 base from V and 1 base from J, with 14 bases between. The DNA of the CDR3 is TGCGCCAGCAGCCAAGCTACTACAGGGTTATCCTACGAGCAGTACTTC. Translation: CASSQATTGLSYEQYF.

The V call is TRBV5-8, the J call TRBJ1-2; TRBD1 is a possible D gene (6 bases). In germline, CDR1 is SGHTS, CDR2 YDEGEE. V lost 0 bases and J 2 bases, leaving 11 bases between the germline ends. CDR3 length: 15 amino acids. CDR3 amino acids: CASSLEGTLNYGYTF. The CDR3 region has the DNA TGTGCCAGCAGCTTGGAAGGGACACTCAACTATGGCTACACCTTC.

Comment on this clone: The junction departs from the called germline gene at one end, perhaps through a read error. For the CDR3, the DNA is TGTGCCTGCAGAAGGGACAGCAACTATGGCTACACCTTC. Translated, it gives CACRRDSNYGYTF. The chain has TRBV6-1 and TRBJ1-2; TRBD1 aligns across 7 bases. This CDR3 has 13 residues. Looked up from germline, CDR1 is MNHNS and CDR2 is SASEGT.

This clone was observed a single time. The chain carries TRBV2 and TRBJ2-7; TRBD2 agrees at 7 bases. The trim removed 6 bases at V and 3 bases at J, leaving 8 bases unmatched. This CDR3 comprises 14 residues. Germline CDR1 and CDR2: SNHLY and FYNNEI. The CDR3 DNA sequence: TGTGCCAGCAGCCTAGGGAGGGCCTACTACGAGCAGTACTTC. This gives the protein CASSLGRAYYEQYF. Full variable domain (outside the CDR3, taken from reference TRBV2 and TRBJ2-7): EPEVTQTPSHQVTQMGQEVILRCVPISNHLYFYWYRQILGQKVEFLVSFYNNEISEKSEIFDDQFSVERPDGSNFTLKIRSTKLEDSAMYFCASSLGRAYYEQYFGPGTRLTVT.

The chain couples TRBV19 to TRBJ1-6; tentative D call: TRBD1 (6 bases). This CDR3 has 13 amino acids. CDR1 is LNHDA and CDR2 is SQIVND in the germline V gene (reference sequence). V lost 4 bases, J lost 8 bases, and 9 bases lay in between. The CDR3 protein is CASSTHRDSPLHF. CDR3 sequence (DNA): TGTGCCAGTAGTACCCACAGGGATTCACCCCTCCACTTT.

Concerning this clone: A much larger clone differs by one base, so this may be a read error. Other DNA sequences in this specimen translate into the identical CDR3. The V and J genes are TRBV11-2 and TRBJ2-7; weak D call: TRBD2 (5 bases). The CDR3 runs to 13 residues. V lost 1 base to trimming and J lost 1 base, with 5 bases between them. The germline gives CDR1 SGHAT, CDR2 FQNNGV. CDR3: CASSLAGSYEQYF. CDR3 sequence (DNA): TGTGCCAGCAGCTTAGCGGGGTCCTACGAGCAGTACTTC.